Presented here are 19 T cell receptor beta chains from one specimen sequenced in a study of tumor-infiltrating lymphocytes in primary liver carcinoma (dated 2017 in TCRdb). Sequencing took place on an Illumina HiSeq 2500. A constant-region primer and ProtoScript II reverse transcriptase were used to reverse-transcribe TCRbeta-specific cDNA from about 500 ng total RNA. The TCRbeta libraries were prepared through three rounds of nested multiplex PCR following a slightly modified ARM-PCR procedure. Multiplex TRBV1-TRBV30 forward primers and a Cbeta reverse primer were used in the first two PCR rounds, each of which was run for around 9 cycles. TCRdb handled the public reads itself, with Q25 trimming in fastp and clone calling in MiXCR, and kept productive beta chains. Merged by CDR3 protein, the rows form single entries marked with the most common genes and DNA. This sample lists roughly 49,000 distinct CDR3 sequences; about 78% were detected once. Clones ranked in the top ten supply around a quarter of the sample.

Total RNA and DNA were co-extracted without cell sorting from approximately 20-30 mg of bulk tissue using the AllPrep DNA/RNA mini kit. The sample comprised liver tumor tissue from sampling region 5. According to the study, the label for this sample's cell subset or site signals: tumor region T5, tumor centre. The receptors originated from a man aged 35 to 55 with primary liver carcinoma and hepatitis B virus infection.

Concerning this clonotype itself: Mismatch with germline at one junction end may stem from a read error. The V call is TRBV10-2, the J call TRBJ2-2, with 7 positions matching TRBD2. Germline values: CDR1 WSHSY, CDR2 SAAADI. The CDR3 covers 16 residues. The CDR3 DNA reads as TGCGCCAGCAGTGACCTGGGGGGGAGAGGCACCGGGGAACTGTTGTTT. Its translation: CASSDLGGRGTGELLF.

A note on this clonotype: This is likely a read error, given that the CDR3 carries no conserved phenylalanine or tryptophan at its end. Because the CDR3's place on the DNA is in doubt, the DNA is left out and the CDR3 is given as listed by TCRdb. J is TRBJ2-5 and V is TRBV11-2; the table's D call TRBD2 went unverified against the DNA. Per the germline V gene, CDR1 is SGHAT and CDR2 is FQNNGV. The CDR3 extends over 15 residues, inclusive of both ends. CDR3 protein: CASSLGASGQETQYL.

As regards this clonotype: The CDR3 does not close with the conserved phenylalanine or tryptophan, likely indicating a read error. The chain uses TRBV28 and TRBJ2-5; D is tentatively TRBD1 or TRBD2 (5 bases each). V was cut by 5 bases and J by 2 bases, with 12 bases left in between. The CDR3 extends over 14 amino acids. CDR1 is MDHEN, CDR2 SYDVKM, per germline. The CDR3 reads CASSRDAEQETQYL. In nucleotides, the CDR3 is TGTGCCAGCAGTCGGGACGCTGAGCAAGAGACCCAGTACTTA.

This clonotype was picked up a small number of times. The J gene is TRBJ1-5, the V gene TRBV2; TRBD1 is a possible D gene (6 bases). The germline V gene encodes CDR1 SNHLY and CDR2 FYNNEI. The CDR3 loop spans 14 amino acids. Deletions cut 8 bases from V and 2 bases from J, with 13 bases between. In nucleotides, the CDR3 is TGTGCCAGCGGGGGGGGGGCGGGCAATCAGCCCCAGCATTTT. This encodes CASGGGAGNQPQHF.

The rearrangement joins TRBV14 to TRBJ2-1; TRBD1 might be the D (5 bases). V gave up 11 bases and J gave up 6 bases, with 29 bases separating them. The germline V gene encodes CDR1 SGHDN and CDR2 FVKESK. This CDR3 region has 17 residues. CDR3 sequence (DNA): TGTGCCGACAGCCACAGACAGCTTTCGAATGTACCCAATGAGCAGTTCTTC. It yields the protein CADSHRQLSNVPNEQFF.

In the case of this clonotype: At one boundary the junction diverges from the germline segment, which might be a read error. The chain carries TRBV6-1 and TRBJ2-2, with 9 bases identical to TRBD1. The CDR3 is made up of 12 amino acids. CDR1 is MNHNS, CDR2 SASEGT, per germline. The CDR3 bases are TGTGCAAGCAGACAGGGGGACGGGGAGCTGTTTTTT. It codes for CASRQGDGELFF.

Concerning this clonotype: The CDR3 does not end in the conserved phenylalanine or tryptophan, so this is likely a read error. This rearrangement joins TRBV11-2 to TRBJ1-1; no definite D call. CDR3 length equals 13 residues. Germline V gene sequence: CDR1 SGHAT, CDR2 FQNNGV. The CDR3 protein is CASSLGLNTEAFI. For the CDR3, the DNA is TGCGCCAGCAGCTTAGGCCTGAACACTGAAGCTTTCATC.

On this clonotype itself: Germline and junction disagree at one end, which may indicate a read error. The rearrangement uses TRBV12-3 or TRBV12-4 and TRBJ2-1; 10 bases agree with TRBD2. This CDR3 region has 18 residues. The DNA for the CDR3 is TGTGCCAGCAGTGCCCAGAGAGGTGTAGCGGGAGGCAACAATGGGCAGTTCTTC. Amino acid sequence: CASSAQRGVAGGNNGQFF.

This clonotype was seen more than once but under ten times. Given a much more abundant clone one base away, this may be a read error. The CDR3 protein is CAWRGLAEFYEQYF. In DNA, the CDR3 is TGTGCCTGGAGGGGACTAGCGGAGTTCTACGAGCAGTACTTC. The chain employs TRBV30 and TRBJ2-7, with 11 bases lining up with TRBD2. The V and J ends lost 3 bases and 3 bases, in that order; junction bases with no gene match: 4. CDR3 length: 14 residues. Germline-derived CDR1 and CDR2 are GTSNPN and SVGIG (reference sequence).

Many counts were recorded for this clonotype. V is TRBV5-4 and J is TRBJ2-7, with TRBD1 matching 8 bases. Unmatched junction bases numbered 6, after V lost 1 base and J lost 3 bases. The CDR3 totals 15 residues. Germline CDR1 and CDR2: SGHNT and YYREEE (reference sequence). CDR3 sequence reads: CASSLTGQDLYEQYF. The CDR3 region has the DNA TGTGCCAGCAGCTTGACGGGACAGGATCTCTACGAGCAGTACTTC.

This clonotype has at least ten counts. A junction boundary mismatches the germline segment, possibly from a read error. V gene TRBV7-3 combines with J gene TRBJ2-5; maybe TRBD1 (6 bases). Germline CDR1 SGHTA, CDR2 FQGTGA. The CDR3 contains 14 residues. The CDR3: CASSRSRGQEAQYF. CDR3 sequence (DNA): TGTGCCAGCAGCCGAAGCAGGGGACAAGAGGCCCAGTACTTC.

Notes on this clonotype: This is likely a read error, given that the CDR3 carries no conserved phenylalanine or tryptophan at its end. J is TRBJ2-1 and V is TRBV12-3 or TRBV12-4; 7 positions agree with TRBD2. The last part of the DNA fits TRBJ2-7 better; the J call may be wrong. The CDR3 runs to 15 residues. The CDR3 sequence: CASRMASGYHNEQYS. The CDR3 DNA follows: TGTGCCAGCAGAATGGCTAGCGGATACCACAATGAGCAGTACTCC.

CDR3 sequence (DNA): TGCAGTGTCCCATCGGGGGGCGCCTATGGCTACACCTTC. Translated, it gives CSVPSGGAYGYTF. The chain carries TRBV29-1 and TRBJ1-2; D is possibly TRBD1 (6 bases). Germline lookup yields CDR1 SQVTM and CDR2 ANQGSEA. This CDR3 has 13 amino acids.

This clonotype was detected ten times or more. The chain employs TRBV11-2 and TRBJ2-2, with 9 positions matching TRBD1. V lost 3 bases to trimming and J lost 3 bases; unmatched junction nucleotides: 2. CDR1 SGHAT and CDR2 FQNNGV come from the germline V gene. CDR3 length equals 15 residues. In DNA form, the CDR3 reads TGTGCCAGCAGCTTGGGACAGGGATACACCGGGGAGCTGTTTTTT. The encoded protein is CASSLGQGYTGELFF.

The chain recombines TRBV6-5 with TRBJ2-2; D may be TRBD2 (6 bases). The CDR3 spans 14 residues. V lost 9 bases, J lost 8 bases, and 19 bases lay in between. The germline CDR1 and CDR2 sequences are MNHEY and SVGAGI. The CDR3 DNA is TGTGCCAGTACTTTAGCGGATTCTACGGGGGAGCTGTTTTTT. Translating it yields CASTLADSTGELFF.

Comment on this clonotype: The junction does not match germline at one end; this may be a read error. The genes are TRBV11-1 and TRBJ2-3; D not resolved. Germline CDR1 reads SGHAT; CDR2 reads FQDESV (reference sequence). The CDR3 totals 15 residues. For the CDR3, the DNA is TGTGGCAGCAGTCTGCCGAGTGAGAGCACAGATACGCAGTATTTT. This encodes CGSSLPSESTDTQYF.

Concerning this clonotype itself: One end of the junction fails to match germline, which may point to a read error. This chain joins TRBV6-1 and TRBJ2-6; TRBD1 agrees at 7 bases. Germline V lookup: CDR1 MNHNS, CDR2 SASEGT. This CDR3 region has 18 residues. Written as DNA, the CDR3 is TGTGCAAGCAGTGGATACAGGGGTCCTACCATTGGGGCCAACGTCCTGACTTTC. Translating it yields CASSGYRGPTIGANVLTF.

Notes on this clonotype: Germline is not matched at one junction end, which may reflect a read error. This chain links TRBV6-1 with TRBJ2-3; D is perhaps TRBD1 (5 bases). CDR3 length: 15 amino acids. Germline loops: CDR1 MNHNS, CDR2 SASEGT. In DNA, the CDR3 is TGTACCAGCAGAGTTAGGGGTCACGCTACAGATACGCAGTATTTT. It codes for CTSRVRGHATDTQYF.

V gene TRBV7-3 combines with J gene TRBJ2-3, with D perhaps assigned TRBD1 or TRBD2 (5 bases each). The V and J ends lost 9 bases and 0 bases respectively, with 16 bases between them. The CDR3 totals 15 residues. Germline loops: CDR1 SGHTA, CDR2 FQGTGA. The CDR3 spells CARSPGAFSTDTQYF. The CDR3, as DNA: TGTGCCAGGAGCCCCGGGGCTTTTAGCACAGATACGCAGTATTTT.